The 5 T cell receptor beta chains listed next were all sequenced from one sample in a study of blood T cell repertoires in COVID-19. Only in-frame clones appear in the TCRdb table, and some are missing; sequencing was by immunoSEQ multiplex PCR. The data hold around 62,000 clones, with 80% to 95% observed a single time. Sequenced sample: peripheral blood. Receptors originate from an older man with active COVID-19.

The sample holds a few counts of this clone. This chain links TRBV4-2 with TRBJ2-7; TRBD2 is a possible D gene (6 bases). The CDR3 is 15 residues long. Trimming removed 5 bases from V and 9 bases from J, with 23 bases in between. CDR1 LGHNA and CDR2 YNFKEQ come from the germline V gene. CDR3 region: CASSSGLSANFVQYV. DNA for the CDR3: TGTGCCAGCAGCTCGGGACTCTCCGCAAATTTCGTGCAGTACGTC.

V and J are TRBV7-2 and TRBJ2-5; 8 nucleotides align to TRBD2. With V trimmed by 3 bases and J by 4 bases, 4 bases remained unmatched. This CDR3 contains 14 residues. Germline assignment: CDR1 SGHTA and CDR2 FQGNSA. The CDR3 spells CASSFQRGRETQYF. As DNA, the CDR3 is TGTGCCAGCAGCTTCCAGCGGGGGCGAGAGACCCAGTACTTC. Looking up the rest from reference TRBV7-2 and TRBJ2-5 gives the full variable domain: GAGVSQSPSNKVTEKGKDVELRCDPISGHTALYWYRQSLGQGLEFLIYFQGNSAPDKSGLPSDRFSAERTGGSVSTLTIQRTQQEDSAVYLCASSFQRGRETQYFGPGTRLLVL.

The V and J genes are TRBV7-9 and TRBJ1-3, with D maybe TRBD1 (5 bases). Germline-derived CDR1 and CDR2 are SEHNR and FQNEAQ (reference sequence). Trimming removed 0 bases at V and 6 bases at J, with 9 bases between. This CDR3 has 14 amino acids. CDR3 coding DNA: TGTGCCAGCAGCTTAGCAGCCAGGGTAAACACCATATATTTT. It translates to CASSLAARVNTIYF. Full variable domain (rest looked up from reference TRBV7-9 and TRBJ1-3): DTGVSQNPRHKITKRGQNVTFRCDPISEHNRLYWYRQTLGQGPEFLTYFQNEAQLEKSRLLSDRFSAERPKGSFSTLEIQRTEQGDSAMYLCASSLAARVNTIYFGEGSWLTVV.

This rearrangement joins TRBV7-2 to TRBJ1-2, with D uncertain. This CDR3 region has 17 residues. V was cut by 4 bases and J by 8 bases, with 26 bases left in between. CDR1 is SGHTA and CDR2 is FQGNSA in the germline V gene. The CDR3, as DNA: TGTGCCAGCAGCTCTAGTCTGCCCGGGAGGGTCGGCGGGGGCTACACCTTC. This encodes CASSSSLPGRVGGGYTF.

The chain joins TRBV19 to TRBJ1-4; 8 bases map to TRBD1. The ends lost 7 bases at V and 4 bases at J; junction bases unmatched: 11. Per the germline V gene, CDR1 is LNHDA and CDR2 is SQIVND (reference sequence). This CDR3 comprises 16 residues. The CDR3 is CASKNRTGKSNEKLFF. Written as DNA, the CDR3 is TGTGCCAGTAAAAATCGGACAGGGAAGAGTAATGAAAAACTGTTTTTT.